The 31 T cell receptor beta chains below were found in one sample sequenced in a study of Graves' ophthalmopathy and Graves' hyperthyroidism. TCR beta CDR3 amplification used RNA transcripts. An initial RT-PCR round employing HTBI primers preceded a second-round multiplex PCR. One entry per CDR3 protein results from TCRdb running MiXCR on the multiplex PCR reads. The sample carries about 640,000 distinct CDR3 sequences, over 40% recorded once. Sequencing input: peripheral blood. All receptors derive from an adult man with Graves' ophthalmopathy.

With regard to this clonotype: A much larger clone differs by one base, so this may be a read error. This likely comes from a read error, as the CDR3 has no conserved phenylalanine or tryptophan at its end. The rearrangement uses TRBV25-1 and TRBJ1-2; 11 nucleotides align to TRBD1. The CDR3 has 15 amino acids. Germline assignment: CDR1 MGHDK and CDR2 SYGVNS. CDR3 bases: TGCGCCAGCAGCCAAGCCCGGGACAGGGGGTATGGCTACACCCTC. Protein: CASSQARDRGYGYTL.

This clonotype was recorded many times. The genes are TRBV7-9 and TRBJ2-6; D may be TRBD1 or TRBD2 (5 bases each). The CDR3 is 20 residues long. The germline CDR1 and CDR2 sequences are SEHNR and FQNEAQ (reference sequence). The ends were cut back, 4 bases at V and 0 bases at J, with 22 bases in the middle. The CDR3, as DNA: TGTGCCAGCAGCTCGCGACGGGACCCGACAGCCCTCTCTGGGGCCAACGTCCTGACTTTC. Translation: CASSSRRDPTALSGANVLTF. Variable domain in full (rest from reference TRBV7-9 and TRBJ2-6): DTGVSQNPRHKITKRGQNVTFRCDPISEHNRLYWYRQTLGQGPEFLTYFQNEAQLEKSRLLSDRFSAERPKGSFSTLEIQRTEQGDSAMYLCASSSRRDPTALSGANVLTFGAGSRLTVL.

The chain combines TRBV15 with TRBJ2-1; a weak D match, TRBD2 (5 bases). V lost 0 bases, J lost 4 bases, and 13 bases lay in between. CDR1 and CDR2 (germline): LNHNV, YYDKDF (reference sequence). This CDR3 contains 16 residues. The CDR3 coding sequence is TGTGCCACCAGCAGAGAGGCTAGCCCATTTTACAATGAGCAGTTCTTC. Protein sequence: CATSREASPFYNEQFF.

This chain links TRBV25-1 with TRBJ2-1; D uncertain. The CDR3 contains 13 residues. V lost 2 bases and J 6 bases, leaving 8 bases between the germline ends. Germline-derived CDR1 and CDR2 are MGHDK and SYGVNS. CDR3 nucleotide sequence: TGTGCCAGCAGTGAAGGGGTCGGCAATGAGCAGTTCTTC. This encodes CASSEGVGNEQFF.

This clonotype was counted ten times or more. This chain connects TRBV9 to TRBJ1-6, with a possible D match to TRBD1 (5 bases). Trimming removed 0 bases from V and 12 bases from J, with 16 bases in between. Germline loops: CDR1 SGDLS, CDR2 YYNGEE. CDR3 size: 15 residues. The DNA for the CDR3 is TGTGCCAGCAGCGTAGGTCTCCCAGGGCAAGAACCCCTCCACTTT. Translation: CASSVGLPGQEPLHF.

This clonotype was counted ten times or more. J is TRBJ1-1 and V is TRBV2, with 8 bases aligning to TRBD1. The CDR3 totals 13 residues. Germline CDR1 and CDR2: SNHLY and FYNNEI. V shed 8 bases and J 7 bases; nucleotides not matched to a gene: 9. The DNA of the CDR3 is TGTGCCAGCGGACAGGGCCGCAACGGTGAAGCTTTCTTT. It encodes CASGQGRNGEAFF.

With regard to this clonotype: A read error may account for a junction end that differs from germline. The chain's CDR3 is CASSYSRTETLQETQYF. CDR3 coding DNA: TGTGCCAGCAGTTACAGTCGGACAGAGACTTTACAAGAGACCCAGTACTTC. J is TRBJ2-5 and V is TRBV10-3; D is perhaps TRBD1 (6 bases). The CDR3 runs 17 residues. The germline V gene has CDR1 ENHRY and CDR2 SYGVKD.

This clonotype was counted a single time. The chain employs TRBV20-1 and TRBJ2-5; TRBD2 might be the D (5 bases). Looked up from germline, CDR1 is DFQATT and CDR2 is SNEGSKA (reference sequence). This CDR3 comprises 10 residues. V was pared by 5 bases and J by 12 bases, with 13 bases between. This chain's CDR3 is CSAFPGSEYF. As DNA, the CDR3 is TGCAGTGCTTTTCCGGGGTCCGAGTACTTC.

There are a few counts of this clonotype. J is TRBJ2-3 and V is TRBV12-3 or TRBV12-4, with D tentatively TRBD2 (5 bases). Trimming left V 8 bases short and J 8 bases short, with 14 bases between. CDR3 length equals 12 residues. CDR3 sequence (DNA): TGTGCCAGCCTGACACTTGGAGGTACGCAGTATTTT. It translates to CASLTLGGTQYF.

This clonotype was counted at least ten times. The CDR3 loop is CASRLRVYTEAFF. In DNA form, the CDR3 reads TGTGCCAGCAGGCTTCGGGTGTACACTGAAGCTTTCTTT. This chain uses TRBV12-3 or TRBV12-4 with TRBJ1-1; D is unresolved. CDR3 length equals 13 residues. The ends were cut back, 6 bases at V and 3 bases at J, with 11 bases in the middle.

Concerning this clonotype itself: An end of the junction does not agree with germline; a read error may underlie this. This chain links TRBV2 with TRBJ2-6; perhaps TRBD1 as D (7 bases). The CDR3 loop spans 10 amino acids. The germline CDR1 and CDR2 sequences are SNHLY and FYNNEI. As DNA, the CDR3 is TGTGCCAGCAGTTACGACAGGGAGGCTTTC. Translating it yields CASSYDREAF.

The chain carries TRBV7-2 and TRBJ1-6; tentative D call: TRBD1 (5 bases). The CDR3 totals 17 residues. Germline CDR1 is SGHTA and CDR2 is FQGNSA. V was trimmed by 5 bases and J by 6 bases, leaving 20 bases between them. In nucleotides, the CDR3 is TGTGCCAGCAGCCAAGAAAATTCGGGGGGGACTAATTCACCCCTCCACTTT. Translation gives CASSQENSGGTNSPLHF.

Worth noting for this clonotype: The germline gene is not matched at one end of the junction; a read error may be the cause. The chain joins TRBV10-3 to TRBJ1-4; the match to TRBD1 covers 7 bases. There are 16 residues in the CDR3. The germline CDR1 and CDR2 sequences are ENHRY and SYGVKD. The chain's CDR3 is CASSYSRDSTNEKLFF. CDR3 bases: TGTGCCAGCAGTTACTCCCGGGACAGTACTAATGAAAAACTGTTTTTT.

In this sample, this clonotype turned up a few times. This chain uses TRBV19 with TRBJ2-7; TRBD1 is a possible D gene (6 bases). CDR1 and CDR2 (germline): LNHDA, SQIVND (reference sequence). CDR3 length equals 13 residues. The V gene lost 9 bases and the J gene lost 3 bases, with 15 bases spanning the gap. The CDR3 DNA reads TGTGCCAGCCTACCGGGACACTTCTACGAGCAGTACTTC. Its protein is CASLPGHFYEQYF.

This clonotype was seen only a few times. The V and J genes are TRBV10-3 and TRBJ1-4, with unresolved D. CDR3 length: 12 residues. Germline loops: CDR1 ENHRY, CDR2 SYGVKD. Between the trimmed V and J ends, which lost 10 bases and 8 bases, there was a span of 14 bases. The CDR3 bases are TGTGCCAGCGCAGGCGTGGGCGAAAAACTGTTTTTT. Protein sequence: CASAGVGEKLFF.

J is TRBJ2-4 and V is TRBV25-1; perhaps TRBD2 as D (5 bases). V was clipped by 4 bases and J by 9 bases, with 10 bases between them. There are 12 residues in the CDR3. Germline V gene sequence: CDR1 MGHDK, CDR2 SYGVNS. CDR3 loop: CASSVEGSIQYF. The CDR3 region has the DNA TGTGCCAGCAGTGTCGAGGGAAGCATTCAGTACTTC.

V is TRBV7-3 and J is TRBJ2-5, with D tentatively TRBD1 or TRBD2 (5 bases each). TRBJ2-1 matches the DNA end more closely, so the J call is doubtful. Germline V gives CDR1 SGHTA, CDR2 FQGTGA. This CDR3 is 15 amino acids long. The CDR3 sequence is CASSLGGQGHNEQFF. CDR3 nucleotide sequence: TGTGCCAGCAGCTTAGGAGGACAAGGTCACAATGAGCAGTTCTTC.

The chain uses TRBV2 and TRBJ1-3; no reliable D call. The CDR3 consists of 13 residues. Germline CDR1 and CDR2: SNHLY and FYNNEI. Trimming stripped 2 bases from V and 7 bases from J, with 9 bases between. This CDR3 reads CASSENSGNTIYF. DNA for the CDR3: TGTGCCAGCAGTGAAAATTCGGGCAACACCATATATTTT.

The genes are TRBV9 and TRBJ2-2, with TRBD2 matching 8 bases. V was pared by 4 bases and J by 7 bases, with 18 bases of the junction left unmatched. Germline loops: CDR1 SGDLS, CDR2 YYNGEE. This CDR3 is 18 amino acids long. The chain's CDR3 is CASSFSTGGRFRVGELFF. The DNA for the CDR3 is TGTGCCAGCAGCTTCTCGACTGGCGGGAGGTTCCGGGTCGGGGAGCTGTTTTTT.

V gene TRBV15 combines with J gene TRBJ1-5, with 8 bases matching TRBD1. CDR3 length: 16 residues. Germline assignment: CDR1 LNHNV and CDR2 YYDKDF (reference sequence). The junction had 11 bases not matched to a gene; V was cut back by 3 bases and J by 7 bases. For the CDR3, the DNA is TGTGCCACCAGCAGGACAGGGGTCGGATTGGCGCAGCCCCAGCATTTT. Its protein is CATSRTGVGLAQPQHF.

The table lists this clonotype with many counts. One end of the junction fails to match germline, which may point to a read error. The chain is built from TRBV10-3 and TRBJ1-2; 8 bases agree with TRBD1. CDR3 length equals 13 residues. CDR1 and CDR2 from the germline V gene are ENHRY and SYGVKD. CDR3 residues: CASSGQGIYGYTF. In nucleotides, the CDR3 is TGTGCCAGCAGTGGACAGGGCATCTATGGCTACACCTTC.

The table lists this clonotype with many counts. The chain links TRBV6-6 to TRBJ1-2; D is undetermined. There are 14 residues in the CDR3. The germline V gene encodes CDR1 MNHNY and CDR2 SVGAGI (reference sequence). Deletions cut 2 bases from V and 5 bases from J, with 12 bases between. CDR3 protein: CASSYTKVGYGYTF. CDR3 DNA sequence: TGTGCCAGCAGTTACACGAAAGTGGGGTATGGCTACACCTTC.

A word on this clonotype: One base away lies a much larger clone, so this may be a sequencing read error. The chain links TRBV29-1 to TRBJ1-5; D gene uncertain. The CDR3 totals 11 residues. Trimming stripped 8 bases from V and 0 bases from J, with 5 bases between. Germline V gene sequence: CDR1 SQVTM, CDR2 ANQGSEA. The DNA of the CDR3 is TGCAGCTCTAGTAGCAATCAGCCCCAGCATTTT. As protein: CSSSSNQPQHF.

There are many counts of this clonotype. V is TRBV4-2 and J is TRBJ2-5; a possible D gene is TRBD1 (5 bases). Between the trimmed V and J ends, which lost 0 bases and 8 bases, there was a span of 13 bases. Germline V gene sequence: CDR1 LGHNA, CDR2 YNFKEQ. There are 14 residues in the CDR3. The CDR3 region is CASSQEGQGGTQYF. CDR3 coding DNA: TGTGCCAGCAGCCAAGAAGGGCAGGGTGGTACCCAGTACTTC.

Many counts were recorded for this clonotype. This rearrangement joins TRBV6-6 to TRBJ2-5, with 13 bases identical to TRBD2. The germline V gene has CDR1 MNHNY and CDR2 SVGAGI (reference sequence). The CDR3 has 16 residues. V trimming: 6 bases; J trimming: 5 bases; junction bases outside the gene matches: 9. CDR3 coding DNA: TGTGCCAGCAGCCCATCGACTAGCGGGGGGAAGGAGACCCAGTACTTC. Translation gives CASSPSTSGGKETQYF.

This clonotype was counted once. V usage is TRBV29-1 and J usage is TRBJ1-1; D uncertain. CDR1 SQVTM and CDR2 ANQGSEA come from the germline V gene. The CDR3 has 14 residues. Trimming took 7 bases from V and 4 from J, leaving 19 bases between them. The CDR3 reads CSGPEEWQATEAFF. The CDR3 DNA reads TGCAGCGGGCCTGAAGAGTGGCAGGCCACTGAAGCTTTCTTT.

CDR3 residues: CASSQGRVSARQETQYF. The CDR3 DNA reads as TGTGCCAGCAGCCAAGGAAGGGTTAGCGCCAGGCAAGAGACCCAGTACTTC. This chain joins TRBV7-2 and TRBJ2-5; D may be TRBD2 (5 bases). Germline values: CDR1 SGHTA, CDR2 FQGNSA. The CDR3 runs to 17 residues. V was clipped by 5 bases and J by 2 bases, with 21 bases between them.

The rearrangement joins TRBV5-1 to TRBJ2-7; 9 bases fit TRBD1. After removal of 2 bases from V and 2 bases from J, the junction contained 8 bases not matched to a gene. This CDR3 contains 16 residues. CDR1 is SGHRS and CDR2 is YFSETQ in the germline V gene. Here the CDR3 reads CASSLSGTGTTYEQYF. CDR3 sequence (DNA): TGCGCCAGCAGCTTATCCGGGACAGGGACAACCTACGAGCAGTACTTC. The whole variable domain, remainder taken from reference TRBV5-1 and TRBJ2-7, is KAGVTQTPRYLIKTRGQQVTLSCSPISGHRSVSWYQQTPGQGLQFLFEYFSETQRNKGNFPGRFSGRQFSNSRSEMNVSTLELGDSALYLCASSLSGTGTTYEQYFGPGTRLTVT.

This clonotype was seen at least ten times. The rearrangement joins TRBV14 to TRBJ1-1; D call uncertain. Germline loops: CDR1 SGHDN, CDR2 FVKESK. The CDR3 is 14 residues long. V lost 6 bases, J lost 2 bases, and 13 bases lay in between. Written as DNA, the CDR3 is TGTGCCAGCAGAAGGGATACTCCAAACACTGAAGCTTTCTTT. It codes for CASRRDTPNTEAFF.

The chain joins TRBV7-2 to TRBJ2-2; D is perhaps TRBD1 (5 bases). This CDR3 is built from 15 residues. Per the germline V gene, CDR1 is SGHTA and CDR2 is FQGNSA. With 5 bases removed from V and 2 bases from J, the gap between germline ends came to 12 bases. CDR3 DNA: TGTGCCAGCAGCCCGGCTGACAGAAACACCGGGGAGCTGTTTTTT. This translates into CASSPADRNTGELFF.

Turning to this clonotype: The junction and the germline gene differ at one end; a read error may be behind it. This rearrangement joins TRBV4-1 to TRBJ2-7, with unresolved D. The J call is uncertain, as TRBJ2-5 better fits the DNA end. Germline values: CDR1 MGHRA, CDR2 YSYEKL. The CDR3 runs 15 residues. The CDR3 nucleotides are TGCGCCAGCGGCCACGCCGGCGGAACCGGAGAGACCCAGTACTTC. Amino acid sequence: CASGHAGGTGETQYF.